The source of this TCR beta chain is a study of T cell repertoires in cytomegalovirus infection. Study in general: Peptides in the study included HLA-C-restricted and HLA-B-restricted CMV epitopes. Points from the study as a whole: The response measured ex vivo was dominated by TCR beta clonotypes (HLA-C-restricted and CMV-specific).

As for this clonotype: The antigen is unknown.

TCRdb redid the calling of the reads with MiXCR, one entry per CDR3 protein. The data hold around 69,000 distinct CDR3 sequences, with around 27% observed a single time. Looked up from germline, CDR1 is MNHEY and CDR2 is SMNVEV (reference sequence). The CDR3 extends over 14 amino acids. Losses at the gene ends were 6 bases for V and 1 base for J; bases not matched to a gene: 3. This TCR was recovered from a human donor in good health (CMV status not recorded). Some clones in this sample may be carry-over from other donors' samples. The sequencing here drew on CD8+ T cells from cultured PBMCs, taken from culture after CMV antigen stimulation. The rearrangement uses TRBV27 and TRBJ1-5; TRBD1 matches at 7 bases. CDR3 nucleotides: TGTGCCAGCAGGCACAGGGGAAGCAATCAGCCCCAGCATTTT. Its protein product is CASRHRGSNQPQHF.